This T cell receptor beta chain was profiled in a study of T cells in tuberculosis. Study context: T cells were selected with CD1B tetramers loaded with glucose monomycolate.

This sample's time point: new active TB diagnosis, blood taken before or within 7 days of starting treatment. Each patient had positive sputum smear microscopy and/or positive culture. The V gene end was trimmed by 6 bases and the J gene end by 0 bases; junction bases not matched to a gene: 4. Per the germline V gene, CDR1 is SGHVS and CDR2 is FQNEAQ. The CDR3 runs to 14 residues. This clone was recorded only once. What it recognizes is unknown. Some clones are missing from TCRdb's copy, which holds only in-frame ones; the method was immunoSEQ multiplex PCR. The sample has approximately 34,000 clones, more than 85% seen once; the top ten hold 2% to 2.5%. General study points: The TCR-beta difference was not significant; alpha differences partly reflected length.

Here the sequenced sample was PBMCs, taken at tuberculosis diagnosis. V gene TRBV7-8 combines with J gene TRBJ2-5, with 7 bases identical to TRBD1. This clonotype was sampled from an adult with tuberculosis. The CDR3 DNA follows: TGTGCCAGCAGTATACAGGGGTACCAAGAGACCCAGTACTTC. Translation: CASSIQGYQETQYF.